This T cell receptor (beta chain) was recovered during a study of somatic mutations in cytotoxic T cells in rheumatoid arthritis. The CDR3 extends over 16 amino acids. Germline CDR1 is MNHEY and CDR2 is SVGAGI. Trimming cost V 0 bases and J 0 bases, with 11 bases left between them. With regard to this clone: Its antigen is still unknown.

General study points: Over 20% of CD8+ cells belonged to the largest CD8+ clone in about an eighth of the roughly 60 patients.

The method was immunoSEQ multiplex PCR; TCRdb's version includes in-frame clones alone and lacks a portion of them. The sample has about 6,300 clones, roughly 80% seen once. Here the sequenced sample was CD8+ T cells sorted from blood, taken at a follow-up visit. The chain employs TRBV6-5 and TRBJ1-2; D ambiguous. The TCR sequence derives from a woman in her 70s with rheumatoid arthritis. Here the CDR3 reads CASSYSPHKSNYGYTF. In DNA, the CDR3 is TGTGCCAGCAGTTACTCCCCACATAAATCTAACTATGGCTACACCTTC.